This is a list of T cell receptor beta chains from one sample in a study of technical replicates of blood from a few donors. Only in-frame clones appear in the TCRdb table, and some are missing; sequencing was by immunoSEQ multiplex PCR. The sample contains tens of thousands of clones, 80% to 95% of which appear only once. Sequencing was done on a sample of PBMCs. Receptors originate from a human donor in good health. Some clones in this sample may be carry-over from other donors' samples. CDR3s include the opening cysteine and the closing phenylalanine or tryptophan. A D gene is named only where the DNA matches it firmly. A row's size may be missing; if present it is once, few, many or a size class.

D gene: NA
clone size: once
J gene: TRBJ1-2
V gene: TRBV7-2
CDR3 protein: CASSEDYYGYTF
CDR3 DNA: TGTGCCAGCAGCGAAGACTATTATGGCTACACCTTC

D gene: TRBD2
clone size: NA
J gene: TRBJ2-3
V gene: TRBV6-1
CDR3 protein: CASSESTLGTSGRSDTQYF
CDR3 DNA: TGTGCCAGCAGTGAGAGTACACTAGGGACTAGCGGGAGATCCGATACGCAGTATTTT

D gene: NA
clone size: NA
J gene: TRBJ1-5
V gene: TRBV4-2
CDR3 protein: CASSQDFGTLVWPQHF
CDR3 DNA: TGTGCCAGCAGCCAAGATTTCGGGACACTAGTATGGCCCCAGCATTTT

D gene: TRBD2
clone size: NA
J gene: TRBJ2-2
V gene: TRBV5-1
CDR3 protein: CASTRTSGDTGELFF
CDR3 DNA: TGCGCCAGCACACGGACTAGCGGTGACACCGGGGAGCTGTTTTTT

D gene: NA
clone size: NA
J gene: TRBJ2-7
V gene: TRBV7-2
CDR3 protein: CASSLAGRGTYEQYF
CDR3 DNA: TGTGCCAGCAGCTTAGCTGGGCGGGGAACCTACGAGCAGTACTTC

D gene: NA
clone size: NA
J gene: TRBJ2-1
V gene: TRBV7-8
CDR3 protein: CASSFIDEQFF
CDR3 DNA: TGTGCCAGCAGCTTTATAGATGAGCAGTTCTTC

D gene: NA
clone size: NA
J gene: TRBJ1-4
V gene: TRBV6-6
CDR3 protein: CASSPRGGAYEKLFF
CDR3 DNA: TGTGCCAGCAGTCCAAGGGGGGGGGCTTATGAAAAACTGTTTTTT

D gene: NA
clone size: NA
J gene: TRBJ1-5
V gene: TRBV15
CDR3 protein: CATSRAAASNQPQHF
CDR3 DNA: TGTGCCACCAGCAGAGCGGCGGCAAGCAATCAGCCCCAGCATTTT

D gene: TRBD1
clone size: NA
J gene: TRBJ1-2
V gene: TRBV7-9
CDR3 protein: CASSSDRGRYGYTF
CDR3 DNA: TGTGCCAGCAGCTCAGACAGGGGGCGGTATGGCTACACCTTC

D gene: TRBD1
clone size: NA
J gene: TRBJ2-7
V gene: TRBV11-2
CDR3 protein: CASSVKTGIGYEQYF
CDR3 DNA: TGTGCCAGCAGCGTAAAGACAGGGATCGGCTACGAGCAGTACTTC

D gene: NA
clone size: NA
J gene: TRBJ2-3
V gene: TRBV5-1
CDR3 protein: CASSLGGLSTDTQYF
CDR3 DNA: TGCGCCAGCAGCTTGGGCGGGCTTAGCACAGATACGCAGTATTTT